The 5 T cell receptor beta chains listed next were all sequenced from one sample in a study of blood T cell repertoires in COVID-19. Method: immunoSEQ multiplex PCR; TCRdb's copy keeps in-frame clones and lacks some. The sample comprises 210,000 or so clones, 80% to 90% of which are singletons, and roughly 20% rests with the top ten. The sample consisted of peripheral blood. These receptors all stem from an elderly woman with active or convalescent COVID-19.

V is TRBV30 and J is TRBJ2-5; 10 bases align to TRBD1. The junction had 14 bases not matched to a gene; V was cut back by 6 bases and J by 4 bases. Looked up from germline, CDR1 is GTSNPN and CDR2 is SVGIG (reference sequence). This CDR3 has 16 residues. The CDR3 sequence: CACGTGVLYGLETQYF. DNA of the CDR3: TGTGCCTGTGGGACAGGGGTTTTATACGGTTTAGAGACCCAGTACTTC.

The chain recombines TRBV5-1 with TRBJ2-3; a possible D gene is TRBD1 (6 bases). CDR1 is SGHRS, CDR2 YFSETQ, per germline. This CDR3 spans 15 amino acids. The V and J ends lost 4 bases and 3 bases respectively, with 15 bases between them. CDR3 nucleotide sequence: TGCGCCAGCAGCCTTACAGGGTTCGGGACAGATACGCAGTATTTT. Residues: CASSLTGFGTDTQYF.

This clone occurred a few times. Other DNA sequences in this specimen translate into the identical CDR3. The chain carries TRBV19 and TRBJ1-5, with 12 positions matching TRBD1. V dropped 6 bases and J dropped 6; count of bases not matched to a gene: 3. This CDR3 comprises 14 residues. CDR1 and CDR2 (germline): LNHDA, SQIVND (reference sequence). The CDR3 bases are TGTGCCAGTAGCGGGACAGGGGGCTCTCAGCCCCAGCATTTT. Translated, it gives CASSGTGGSQPQHF.

This chain links TRBV7-9 with TRBJ2-7; D is perhaps TRBD2 (5 bases). The germline V and J ends were trimmed by 4 bases and 6 bases, with 19 bases remaining between them. From germline, CDR1 is SEHNR and CDR2 FQNEAQ (reference sequence). The CDR3 has 15 amino acids. CDR3 DNA sequence: TGTGCCAGCAGCTCCCTGTCGTCGGTAGGGAGCGAGCAGTACTTC. Its translation: CASSSLSSVGSEQYF.

V gene TRBV19 combines with J gene TRBJ2-7; D ambiguous. Trimming removed 5 bases from V and 2 bases from J, with 10 bases in between. The CDR3 contains 13 residues. Germline V gene data show CDR1 as LNHDA and CDR2 as SQIVND (reference sequence). CDR3 sequence reads: CASSLQVTYEQYF. DNA for the CDR3: TGTGCCAGTAGTCTCCAGGTCACCTACGAGCAGTACTTC.